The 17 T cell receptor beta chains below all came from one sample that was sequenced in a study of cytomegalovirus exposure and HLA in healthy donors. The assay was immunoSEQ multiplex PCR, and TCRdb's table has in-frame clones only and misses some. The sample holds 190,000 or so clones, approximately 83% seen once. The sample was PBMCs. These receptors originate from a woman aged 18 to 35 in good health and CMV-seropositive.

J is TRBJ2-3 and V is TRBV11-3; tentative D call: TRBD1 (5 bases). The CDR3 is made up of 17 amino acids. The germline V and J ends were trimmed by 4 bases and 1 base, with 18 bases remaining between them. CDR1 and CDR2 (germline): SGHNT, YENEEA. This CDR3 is CASSSWTFKVGTDTQYF. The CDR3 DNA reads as TGTGCCAGCAGCTCCTGGACATTCAAGGTGGGCACAGATACGCAGTATTTT.

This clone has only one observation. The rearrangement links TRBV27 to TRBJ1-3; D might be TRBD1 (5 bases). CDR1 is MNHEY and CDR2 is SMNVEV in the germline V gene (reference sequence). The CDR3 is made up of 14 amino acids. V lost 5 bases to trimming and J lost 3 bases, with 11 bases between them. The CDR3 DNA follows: TGTGCCAGCAGTCGACAGCAACATGGAAACACCATATATTTT. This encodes CASSRQQHGNTIYF.

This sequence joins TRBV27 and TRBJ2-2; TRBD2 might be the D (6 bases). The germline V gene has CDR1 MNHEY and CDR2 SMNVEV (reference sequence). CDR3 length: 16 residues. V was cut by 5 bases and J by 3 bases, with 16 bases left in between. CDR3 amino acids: CASSDMTSTYTGELFF. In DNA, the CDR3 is TGTGCCAGCAGTGACATGACTAGTACCTACACCGGGGAGCTGTTTTTT.

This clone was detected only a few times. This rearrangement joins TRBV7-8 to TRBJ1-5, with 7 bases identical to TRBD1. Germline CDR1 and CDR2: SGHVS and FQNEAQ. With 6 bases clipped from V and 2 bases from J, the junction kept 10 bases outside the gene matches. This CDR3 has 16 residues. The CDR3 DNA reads TGTGCCAGCAGAACACAGGGGCGTACGGGCAATCAGCCCCAGCATTTT. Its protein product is CASRTQGRTGNQPQHF.

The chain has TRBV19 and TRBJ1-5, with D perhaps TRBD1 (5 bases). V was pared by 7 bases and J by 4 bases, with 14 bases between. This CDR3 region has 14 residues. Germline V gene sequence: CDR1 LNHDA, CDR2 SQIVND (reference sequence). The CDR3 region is CASTDRQINQPQHF. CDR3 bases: TGTGCCAGTACCGATAGACAGATTAATCAGCCCCAGCATTTT.

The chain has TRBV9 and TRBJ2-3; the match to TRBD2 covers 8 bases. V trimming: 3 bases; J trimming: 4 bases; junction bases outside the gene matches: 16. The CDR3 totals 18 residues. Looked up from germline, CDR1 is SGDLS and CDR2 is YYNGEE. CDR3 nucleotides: TGTGCCAGCAGCGCGCCAAAATATAGCGGGGCCCGAGCAGATACGCAGTATTTT. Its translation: CASSAPKYSGARADTQYF.

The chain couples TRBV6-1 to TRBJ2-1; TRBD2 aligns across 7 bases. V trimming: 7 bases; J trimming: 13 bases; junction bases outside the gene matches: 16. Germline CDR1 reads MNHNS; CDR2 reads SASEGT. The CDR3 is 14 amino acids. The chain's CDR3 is CASTLAGVGGPQFF. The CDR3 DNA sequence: TGTGCCAGCACCCTCGCGGGGGTCGGAGGACCTCAGTTCTTC.

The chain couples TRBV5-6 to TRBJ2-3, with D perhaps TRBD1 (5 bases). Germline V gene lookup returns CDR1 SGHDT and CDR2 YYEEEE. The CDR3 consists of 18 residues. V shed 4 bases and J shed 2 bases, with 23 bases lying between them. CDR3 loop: CASSQGPLGLRYTDTQYF. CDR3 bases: TGTGCCAGCAGCCAGGGCCCCTTGGGGCTAAGATACACAGATACGCAGTATTTT.

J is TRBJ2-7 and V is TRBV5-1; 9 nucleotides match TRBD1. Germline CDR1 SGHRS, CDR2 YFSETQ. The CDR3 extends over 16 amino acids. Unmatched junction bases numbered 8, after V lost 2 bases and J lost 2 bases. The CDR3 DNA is TGCGCCAGCAGCTTACTACAGGGGGCTAATACCTACGAGCAGTACTTC. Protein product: CASSLLQGANTYEQYF.

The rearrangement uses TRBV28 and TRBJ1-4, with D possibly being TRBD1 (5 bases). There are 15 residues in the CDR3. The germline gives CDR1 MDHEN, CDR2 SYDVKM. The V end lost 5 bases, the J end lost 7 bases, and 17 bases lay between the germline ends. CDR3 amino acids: CASSILLGQREKLFF. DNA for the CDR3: TGTGCCAGCAGTATCCTACTGGGGCAGCGTGAAAAACTGTTTTTT.

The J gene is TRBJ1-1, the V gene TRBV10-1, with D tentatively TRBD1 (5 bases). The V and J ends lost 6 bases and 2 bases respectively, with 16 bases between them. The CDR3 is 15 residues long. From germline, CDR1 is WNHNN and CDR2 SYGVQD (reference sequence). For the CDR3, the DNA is TGCGCCAGCAGGCTTGATTTAGGGGCCAACACTGAAGCTTTCTTT. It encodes CASRLDLGANTEAFF.

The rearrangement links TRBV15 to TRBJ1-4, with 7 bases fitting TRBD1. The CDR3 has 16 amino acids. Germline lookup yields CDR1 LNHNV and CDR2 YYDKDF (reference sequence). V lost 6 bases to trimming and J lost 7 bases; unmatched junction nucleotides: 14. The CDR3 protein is CATSSPLAGQAEKLFF. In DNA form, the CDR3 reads TGTGCCACCAGTTCTCCTCTGGCCGGACAGGCTGAAAAACTGTTTTTT.

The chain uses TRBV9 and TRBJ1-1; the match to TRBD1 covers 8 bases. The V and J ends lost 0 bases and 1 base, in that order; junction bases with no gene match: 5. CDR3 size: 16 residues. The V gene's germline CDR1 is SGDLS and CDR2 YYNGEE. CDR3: CASSVGAGGANTEAFF. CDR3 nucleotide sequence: TGTGCCAGCAGCGTAGGGGCAGGGGGCGCGAACACTGAAGCTTTCTTT.

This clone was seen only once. CDR3 sequence: CASRRDTPLNTEAFF. The CDR3 DNA reads TGTGCCAGCAGGAGGGACACTCCCCTGAACACTGAAGCTTTCTTT. The rearrangement uses TRBV25-1 and TRBJ1-1, with D maybe TRBD1 (6 bases). This CDR3 comprises 15 residues. The germline V gene has CDR1 MGHDK and CDR2 SYGVNS. V dropped 6 bases and J dropped 0 bases, with 14 bases sitting between them.

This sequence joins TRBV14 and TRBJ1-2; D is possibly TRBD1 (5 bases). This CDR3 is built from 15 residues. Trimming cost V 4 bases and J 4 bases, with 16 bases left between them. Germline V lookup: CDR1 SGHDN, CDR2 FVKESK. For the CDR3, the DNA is TGTGCCAGCAGCCTCCAAGGTGCCGGGGGCTATGGCTACACCTTC. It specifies CASSLQGAGGYGYTF.

The CDR3 nucleotides read TGTGCCAGCAGTCCAAAAGTCGGACTAGAAGAGACCCAGTACTTC. The encoded protein is CASSPKVGLEETQYF. The chain recombines TRBV27 with TRBJ2-5; 7 bases fit TRBD2. The V and J ends lost 5 bases and 3 bases, in that order; junction bases with no gene match: 9. CDR3 length: 15 residues. Germline-derived CDR1 and CDR2 are MNHEY and SMNVEV (reference sequence).

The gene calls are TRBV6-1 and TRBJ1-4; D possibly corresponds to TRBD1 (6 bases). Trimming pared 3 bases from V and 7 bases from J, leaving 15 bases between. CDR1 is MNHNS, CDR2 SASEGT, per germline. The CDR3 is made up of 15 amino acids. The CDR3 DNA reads TGTGCCAGCAGTGAGGGGGGGCGCGGGAGTGAAAAACTGTTTTTT. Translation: CASSEGGRGSEKLFF.